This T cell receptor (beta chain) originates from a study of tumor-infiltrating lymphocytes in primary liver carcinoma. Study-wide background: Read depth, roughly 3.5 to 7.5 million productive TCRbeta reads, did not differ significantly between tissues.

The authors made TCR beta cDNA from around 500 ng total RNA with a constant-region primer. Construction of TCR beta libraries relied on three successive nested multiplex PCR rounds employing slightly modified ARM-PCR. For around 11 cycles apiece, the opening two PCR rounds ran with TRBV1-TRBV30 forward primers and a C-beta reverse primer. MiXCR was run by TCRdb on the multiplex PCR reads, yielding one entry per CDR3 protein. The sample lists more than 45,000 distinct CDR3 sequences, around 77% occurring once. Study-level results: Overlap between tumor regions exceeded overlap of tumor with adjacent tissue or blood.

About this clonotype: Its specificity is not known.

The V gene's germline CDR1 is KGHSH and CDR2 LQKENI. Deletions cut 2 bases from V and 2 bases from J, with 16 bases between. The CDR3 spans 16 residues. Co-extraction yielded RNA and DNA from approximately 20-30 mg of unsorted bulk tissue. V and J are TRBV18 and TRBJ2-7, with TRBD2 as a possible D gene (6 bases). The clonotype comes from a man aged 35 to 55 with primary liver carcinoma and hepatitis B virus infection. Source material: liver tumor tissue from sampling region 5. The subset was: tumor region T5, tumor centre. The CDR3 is CASSPVRESSPYEQYF. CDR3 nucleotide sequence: TGTGCCAGCTCACCAGTTCGGGAGAGCTCCCCCTACGAGCAGTACTTC.